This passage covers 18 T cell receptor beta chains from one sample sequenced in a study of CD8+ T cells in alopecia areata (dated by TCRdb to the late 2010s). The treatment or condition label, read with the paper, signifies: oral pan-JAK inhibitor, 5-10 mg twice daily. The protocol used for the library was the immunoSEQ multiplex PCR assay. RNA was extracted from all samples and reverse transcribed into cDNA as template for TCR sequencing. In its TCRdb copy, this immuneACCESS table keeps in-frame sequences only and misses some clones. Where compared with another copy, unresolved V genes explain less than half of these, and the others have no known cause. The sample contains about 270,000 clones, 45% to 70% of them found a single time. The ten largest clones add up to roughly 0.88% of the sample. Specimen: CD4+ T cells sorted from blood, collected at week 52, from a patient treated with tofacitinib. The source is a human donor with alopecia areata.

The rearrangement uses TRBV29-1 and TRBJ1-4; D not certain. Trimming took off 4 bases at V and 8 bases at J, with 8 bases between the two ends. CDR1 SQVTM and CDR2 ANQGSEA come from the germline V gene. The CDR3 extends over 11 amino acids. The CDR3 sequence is CSVGAGEKLFF. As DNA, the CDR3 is TGCAGCGTTGGGGCAGGAGAAAAACTGTTTTTT. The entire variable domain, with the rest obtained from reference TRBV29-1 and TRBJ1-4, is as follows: SAVISQKPSRDICQRGTSLTIQCQVDSQVTMMFWYRQQPGQSLTLIATANQGSEATYESGFVIDKFPISRPNLTFSTLTVSNMSPEDSSIYLCSVGAGEKLFFGSGTQLSVL.

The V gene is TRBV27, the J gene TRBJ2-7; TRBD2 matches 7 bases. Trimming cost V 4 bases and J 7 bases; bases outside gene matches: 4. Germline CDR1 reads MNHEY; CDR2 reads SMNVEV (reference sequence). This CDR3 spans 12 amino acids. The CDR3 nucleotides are TGTGCCAGCAGTTCGCCCGGGAGGGAGCAGTACTTC. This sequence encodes CASSSPGREQYF.

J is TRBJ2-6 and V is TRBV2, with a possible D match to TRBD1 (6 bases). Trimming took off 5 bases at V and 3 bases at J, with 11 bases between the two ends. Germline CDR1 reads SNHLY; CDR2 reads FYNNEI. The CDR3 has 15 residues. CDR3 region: CASSREGVGANVLTF. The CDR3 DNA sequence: TGTGCCAGCAGTCGTGAGGGGGTTGGGGCCAACGTCCTGACTTTC. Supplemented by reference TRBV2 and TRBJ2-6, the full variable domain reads EPEVTQTPSHQVTQMGQEVILRCVPISNHLYFYWYRQILGQKVEFLVSFYNNEISEKSEIFDDQFSVERPDGSNFTLKIRSTKLEDSAMYFCASSREGVGANVLTFGAGSRLTVL.

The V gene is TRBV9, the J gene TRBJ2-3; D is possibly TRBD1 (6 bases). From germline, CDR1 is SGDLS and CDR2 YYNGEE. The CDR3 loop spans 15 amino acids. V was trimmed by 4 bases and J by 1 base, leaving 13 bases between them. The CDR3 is CASSFRDTRTDTQYF. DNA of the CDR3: TGTGCCAGCAGCTTCCGGGACACCCGCACAGATACGCAGTATTTT.

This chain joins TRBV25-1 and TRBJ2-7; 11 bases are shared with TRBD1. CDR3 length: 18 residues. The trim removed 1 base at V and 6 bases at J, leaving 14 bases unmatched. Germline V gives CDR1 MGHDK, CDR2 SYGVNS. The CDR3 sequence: CASSEFGSARDRGSEQYF. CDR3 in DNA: TGTGCCAGCAGTGAATTCGGGTCTGCGCGGGACAGGGGGAGCGAGCAGTACTTC.

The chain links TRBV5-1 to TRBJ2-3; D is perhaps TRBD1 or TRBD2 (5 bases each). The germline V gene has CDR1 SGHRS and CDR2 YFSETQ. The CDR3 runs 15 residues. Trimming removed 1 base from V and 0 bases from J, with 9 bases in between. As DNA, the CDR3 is TGCGCCAGCAGCTTGCTGGGGGTTAGCACAGATACGCAGTATTTT. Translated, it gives CASSLLGVSTDTQYF. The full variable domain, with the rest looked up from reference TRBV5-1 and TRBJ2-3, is KAGVTQTPRYLIKTRGQQVTLSCSPISGHRSVSWYQQTPGQGLQFLFEYFSETQRNKGNFPGRFSGRQFSNSRSEMNVSTLELGDSALYLCASSLLGVSTDTQYFGPGTRLTVL.

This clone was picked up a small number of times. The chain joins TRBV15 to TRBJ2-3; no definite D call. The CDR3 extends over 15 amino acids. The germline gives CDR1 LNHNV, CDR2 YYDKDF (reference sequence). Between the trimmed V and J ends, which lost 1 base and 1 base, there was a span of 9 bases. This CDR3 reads CATSRGAFGTDTQYF. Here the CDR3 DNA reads TGTGCCACCAGCAGAGGGGCCTTTGGCACAGATACGCAGTATTTT.

The CDR3 DNA follows: TGTGCCAGCAGCCAACTCAGACCGGAGGGGGAGCAGTACTTC. As protein: CASSQLRPEGEQYF. This chain connects TRBV6-6 to TRBJ2-7; D is perhaps TRBD2 (6 bases). Germline-derived CDR1 and CDR2 are MNHNY and SVGAGI (reference sequence). With 6 bases removed from V and 7 bases from J, the gap between germline ends came to 19 bases. There are 14 residues in the CDR3.

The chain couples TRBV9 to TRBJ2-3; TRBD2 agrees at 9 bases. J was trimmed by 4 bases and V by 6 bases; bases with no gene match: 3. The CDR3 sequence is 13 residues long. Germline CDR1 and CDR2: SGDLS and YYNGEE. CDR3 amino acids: CASNLAGPDTQYF. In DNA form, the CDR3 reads TGTGCCAGCAATCTAGCGGGGCCAGATACGCAGTATTTT. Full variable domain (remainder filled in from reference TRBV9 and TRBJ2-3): DSGVTQTPKHLITATGQRVTLRCSPRSGDLSVYWYQQSLDQGLQFLIQYYNGEERAKGNILERFSAQQFPDLHSELNLSSLELGDSALYFCASNLAGPDTQYFGPGTRLTVL.

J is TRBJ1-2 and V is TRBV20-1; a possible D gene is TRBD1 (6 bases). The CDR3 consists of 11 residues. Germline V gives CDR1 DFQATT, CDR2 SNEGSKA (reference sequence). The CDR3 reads CSPWGRSRNTF. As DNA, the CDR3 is TGCAGCCCCTGGGGGCGGTCTCGGAACACCTTC.

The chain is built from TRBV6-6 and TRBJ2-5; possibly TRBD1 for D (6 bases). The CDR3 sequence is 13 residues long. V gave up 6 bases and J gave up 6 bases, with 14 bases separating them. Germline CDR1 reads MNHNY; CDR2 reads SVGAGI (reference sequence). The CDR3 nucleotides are TGTGCCAGCAGCCTGACAGGTTTACAGACCCAGTACTTC. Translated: CASSLTGLQTQYF.

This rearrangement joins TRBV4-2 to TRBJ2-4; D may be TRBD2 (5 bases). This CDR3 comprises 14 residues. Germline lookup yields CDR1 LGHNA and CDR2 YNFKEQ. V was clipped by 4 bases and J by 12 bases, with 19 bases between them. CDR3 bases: TGTGCCAGCAGCCTCCCGGTCGAGGGCGGGCCTCAGTACTTC. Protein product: CASSLPVEGGPQYF.

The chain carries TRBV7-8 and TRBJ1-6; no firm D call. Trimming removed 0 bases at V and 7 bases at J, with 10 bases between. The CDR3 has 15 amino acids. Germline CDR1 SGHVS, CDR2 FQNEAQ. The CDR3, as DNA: TGTGCCAGCAGCTTAGCTTGGGCAGCGAATTCACCCCTCCACTTT. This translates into CASSLAWAANSPLHF.

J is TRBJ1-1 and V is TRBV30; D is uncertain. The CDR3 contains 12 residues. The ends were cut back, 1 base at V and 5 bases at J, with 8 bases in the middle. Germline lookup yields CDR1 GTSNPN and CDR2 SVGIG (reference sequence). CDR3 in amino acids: CAWSGDGTEAFF. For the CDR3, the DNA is TGTGCCTGGAGTGGGGATGGAACTGAAGCTTTCTTT.

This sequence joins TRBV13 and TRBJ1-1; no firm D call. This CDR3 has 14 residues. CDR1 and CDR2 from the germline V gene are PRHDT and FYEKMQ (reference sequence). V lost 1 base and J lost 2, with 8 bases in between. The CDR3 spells CASSLETGNTEAFF. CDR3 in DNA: TGTGCCAGCAGCTTAGAAACGGGTAACACTGAAGCTTTCTTT.

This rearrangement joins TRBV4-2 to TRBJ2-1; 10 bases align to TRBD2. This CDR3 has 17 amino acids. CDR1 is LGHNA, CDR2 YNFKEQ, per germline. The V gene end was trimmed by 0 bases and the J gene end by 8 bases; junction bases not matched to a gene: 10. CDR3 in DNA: TGTGCCAGCAGCCAAGACGCTGGTAGCGGGGGGTCGGATGAGCAGTTCTTC. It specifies CASSQDAGSGGSDEQFF.

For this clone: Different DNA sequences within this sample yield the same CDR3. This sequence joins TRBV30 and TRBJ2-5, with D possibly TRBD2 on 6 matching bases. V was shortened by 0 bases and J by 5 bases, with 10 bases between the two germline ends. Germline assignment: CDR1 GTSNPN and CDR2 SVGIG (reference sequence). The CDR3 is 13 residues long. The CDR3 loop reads CAWSVGGLETQYF. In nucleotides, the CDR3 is TGTGCCTGGAGTGTTGGAGGGCTGGAGACCCAGTACTTC.

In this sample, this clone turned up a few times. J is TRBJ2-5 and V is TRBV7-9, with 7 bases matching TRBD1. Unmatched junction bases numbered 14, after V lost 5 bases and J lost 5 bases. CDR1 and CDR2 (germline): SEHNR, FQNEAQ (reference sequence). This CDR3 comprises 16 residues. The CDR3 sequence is CASSIAGTAKGETQYF. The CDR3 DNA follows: TGTGCCAGCAGCATTGCCGGGACAGCAAAAGGGGAGACCCAGTACTTC.